Reported below is one T cell receptor (beta chain). This CDR3 spans 15 amino acids. Per germline, CDR1 SGDLS and CDR2 YYNGEE. Trimming shortened V by 0 bases and J by 2 bases, and 12 bases separated the two germline ends. The data were taken from a study of T cells in tuberculosis. Clones were read by immunoSEQ multiplex PCR, and TCRdb kept only the in-frame ones, dropping some. The sample contains 30,000 to 40,000 clones, 95% to 97% of which appear only once. The sequence was collected from a donor aged 10-29 years with latent tuberculosis or without tuberculosis infection. The V and J genes are TRBV9 and TRBJ2-7; unclear D gene. The sample taken for sequencing was PBMCs. The CDR3, as DNA: TGTGCCAGCAGCGTAGAGGCAGGTCCTACCTACGAGCAGTACTTC. This translates into CASSVEAGPTYEQYF.